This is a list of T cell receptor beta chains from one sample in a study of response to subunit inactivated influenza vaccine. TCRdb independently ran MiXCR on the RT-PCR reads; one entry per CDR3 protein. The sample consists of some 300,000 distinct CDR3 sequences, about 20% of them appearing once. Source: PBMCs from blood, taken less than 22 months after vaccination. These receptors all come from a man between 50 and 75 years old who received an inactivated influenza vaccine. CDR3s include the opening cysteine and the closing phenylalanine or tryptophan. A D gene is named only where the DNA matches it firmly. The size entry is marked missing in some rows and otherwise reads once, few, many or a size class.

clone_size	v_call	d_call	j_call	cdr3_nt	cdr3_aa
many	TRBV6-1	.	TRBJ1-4	TGTGCCAGCAGTGGACACCTCGGGGGGGGGAGAGATGAAAAACTGTTTTTT	CASSGHLGGGRDEKLFF
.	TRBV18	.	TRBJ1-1	TGTGCCAGCTCACCCCAGGTCCAGGACACTGAAGCTTTCTTT	CASSPQVQDTEAFF
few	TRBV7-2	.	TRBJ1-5	TGTGCCAGCGCCACAGAGGCTAATCAGCCCCAGCATTTT	CASATEANQPQHF
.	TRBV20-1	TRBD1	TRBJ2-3	TGCAGTGCGGTTCCCGGCGCTGGACAGGGAAACGCTAGCACAGATACGCAGTATTTT	CSAVPGAGQGNASTDTQYF
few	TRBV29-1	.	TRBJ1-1	TGCAGCGTCACTAGTTACAGGAGTCGGAACACTGAAGCTTTCTTT	CSVTSYRSRNTEAFF
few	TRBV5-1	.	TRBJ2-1	TGCGCCAGCAGCTTGGCTGAAGGCTCCTACAATGAGCAGTTCTTC	CASSLAEGSYNEQFF
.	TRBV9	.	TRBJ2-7	TGTGCCAGCAGCGTAGGAGGCAACGAGCAGTACTTC	CASSVGGNEQYF
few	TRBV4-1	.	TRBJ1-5	TGCGCCAGCAGCCAATGGGACAGCAATCAGCCCCAGCATTTT	CASSQWDSNQPQHF
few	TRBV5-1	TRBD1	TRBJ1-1	TGCGCCAGCAGCCCTGACAGGGGGCACACTGAAGCTTTCTTT	CASSPDRGHTEAFF
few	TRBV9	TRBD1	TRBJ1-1	TGTGCCAGCAGCGTAGTATCTGGTGAGGTCAGGGGGCGATTCTGGGACACTGAAGCTTTCTTT	CASSVVSGEVRGRFWDTEAFF
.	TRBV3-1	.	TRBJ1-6	TGTGCCAGCAGCCAAGATAGGGCAGGGTCACCCCTCCACTTT	CASSQDRAGSPLHF
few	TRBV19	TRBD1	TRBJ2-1	TGTGCCAGTAGGAGGGACAGGGGTATGGATGAGCAGTTCTTC	CASRRDRGMDEQFF
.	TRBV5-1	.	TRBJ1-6	TGCGCCAGCAGCTTGGGGACAGCAAACTCCTATAATTCACCCCTCCACTTT	CASSLGTANSYNSPLHF
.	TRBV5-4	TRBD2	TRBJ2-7	TGTGCCAGCAGCCCCGGACTAGCGGATTCCTACGAGCAGTACTTC	CASSPGLADSYEQYF
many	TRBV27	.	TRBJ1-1	TGTGCCAGCAGTTATACCCTCGGGAGAGCCACTGAAGCTTTCTTT	CASSYTLGRATEAFF
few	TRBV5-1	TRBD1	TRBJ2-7	TGCGCCAGCAAACTGGTCCCTAAGACAGGGGAAGTGGAGCAGTACTTC	CASKLVPKTGEVEQYF
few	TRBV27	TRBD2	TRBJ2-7	TGTGCCGCAGGGAGGGTAAGCGGGGGGTTTTACGAGCAGTACTTC	CAAGRVSGGFYEQYF
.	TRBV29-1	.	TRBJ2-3	TGCAGCGTCTCCGACAGGCCCGATACGCAGTATTTT	CSVSDRPDTQYF
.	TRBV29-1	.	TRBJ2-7	TGCAGCGTTGAAGGGGGGGACTCCTACGAGCAGTACTTC	CSVEGGDSYEQYF
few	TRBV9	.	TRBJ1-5	TGTGCCAGCAGCGGCGCGTGGGACAAGGGTGGACAGCCCCAGCATTTT	CASSGAWDKGGQPQHF
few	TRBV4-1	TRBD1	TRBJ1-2	TGCGCCAGCAGCCAAGGTACCGGACAGGGGTTGTTCTTCGTCTATGGCTACACCTTC	CASSQGTGQGLFFVYGYTF
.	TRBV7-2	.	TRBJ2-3	TGTGCCAGCAGCTCTAGCGCCTCTAGCACAGATACGCAGTATTTT	CASSSSASSTDTQYF
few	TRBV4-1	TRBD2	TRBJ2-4	TGCGCCAGCAGCCAAGATGGGACTAGCGGCCTCCTAGCCAAAAACATTCAGTACTTC	CASSQDGTSGLLAKNIQYF
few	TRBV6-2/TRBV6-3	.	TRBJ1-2	TGTGCCAGCAGTAAGACGGGACGTCGGGACTATGGCTACACCTTC	CASSKTGRRDYGYTF
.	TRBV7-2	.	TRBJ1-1	TGTGCCAGCAGCAAGCAGGCGAACACTGAAGCTTTCTTT	CASSKQANTEAFF
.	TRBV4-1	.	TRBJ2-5	TGCGCCAGCAGCCAAGACGGGACCTGGGAAGAGACCCAGTACTTC	CASSQDGTWEETQYF
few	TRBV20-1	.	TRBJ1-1	TGCAGTGCTGCCCGGCGGTTGGGGGTAGAAGCTTTCTTT	CSAARRLGVEAFF
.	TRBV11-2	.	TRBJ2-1	TGTGCCAGCAGCCCCCTTGGGCTTGGGCAAAGGGATGAGCAGTTCTTC	CASSPLGLGQRDEQFF